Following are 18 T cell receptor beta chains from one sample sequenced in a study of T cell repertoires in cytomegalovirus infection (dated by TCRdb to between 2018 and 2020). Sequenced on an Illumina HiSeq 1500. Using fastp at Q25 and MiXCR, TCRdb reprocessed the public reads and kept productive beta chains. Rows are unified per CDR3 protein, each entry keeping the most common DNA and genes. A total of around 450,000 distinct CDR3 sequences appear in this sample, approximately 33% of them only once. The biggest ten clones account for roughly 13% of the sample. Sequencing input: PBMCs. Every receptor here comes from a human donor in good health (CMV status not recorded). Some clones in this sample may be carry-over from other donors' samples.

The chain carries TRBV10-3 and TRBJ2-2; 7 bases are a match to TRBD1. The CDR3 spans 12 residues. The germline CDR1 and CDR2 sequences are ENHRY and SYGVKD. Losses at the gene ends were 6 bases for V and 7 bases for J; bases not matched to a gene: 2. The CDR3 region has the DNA TGTGCCATCAGACAGGGGAGCGGGGAGCTGTTTTTT. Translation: CAIRQGSGELFF.

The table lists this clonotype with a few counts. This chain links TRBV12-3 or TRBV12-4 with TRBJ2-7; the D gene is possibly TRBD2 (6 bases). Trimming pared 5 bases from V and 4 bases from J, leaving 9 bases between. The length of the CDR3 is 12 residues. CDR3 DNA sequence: TGTGCCAGCAGTGGAGGGCTTTACGAGCAGTACTTC. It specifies CASSGGLYEQYF.

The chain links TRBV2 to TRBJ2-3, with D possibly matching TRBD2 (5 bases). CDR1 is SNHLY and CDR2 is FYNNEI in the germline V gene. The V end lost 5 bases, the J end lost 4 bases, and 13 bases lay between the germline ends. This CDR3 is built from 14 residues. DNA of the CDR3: TGTGCCAGCAGTCCACTAGTTGGCTCAGATACGCAGTATTTT. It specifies CASSPLVGSDTQYF.

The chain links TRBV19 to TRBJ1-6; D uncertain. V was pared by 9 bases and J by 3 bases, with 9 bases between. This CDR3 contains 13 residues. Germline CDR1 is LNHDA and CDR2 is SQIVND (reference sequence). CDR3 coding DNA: TGTGCCAGCGCAATGTACTATAATTCACCCCTCCACTTT. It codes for CASAMYYNSPLHF.

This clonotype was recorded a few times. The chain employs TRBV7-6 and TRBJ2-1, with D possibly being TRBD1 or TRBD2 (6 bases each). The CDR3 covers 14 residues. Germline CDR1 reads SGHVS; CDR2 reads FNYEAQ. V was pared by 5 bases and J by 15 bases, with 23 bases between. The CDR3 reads CASSPAGSEGHWFF. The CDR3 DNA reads TGTGCCAGCAGCCCGGCCGGGAGCGAGGGACACTGGTTCTTC. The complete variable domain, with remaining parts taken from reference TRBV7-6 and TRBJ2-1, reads GAGVSQSPRYKVTKRGQDVALRCDPISGHVSLYWYRQALGQGPEFLTYFNYEAQQDKSGLPNDRFSAERPEGSISTLTIQRTEQRDSAMYRCASSPAGSEGHWFFGPGTRLTVL.

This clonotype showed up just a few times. The DNA of the CDR3 is TGCGCCAGCAGCCAAGATTCGGGGGCGGGAAACACCATATATTTT. Translating it yields CASSQDSGAGNTIYF. This chain uses TRBV4-3 with TRBJ1-3; the D gene is possibly TRBD1 (6 bases). The germline gives CDR1 LGHNA, CDR2 YSLEER. The V end was cut by 0 bases, the J end by 4 bases, with 10 bases between. The CDR3 contains 15 residues.

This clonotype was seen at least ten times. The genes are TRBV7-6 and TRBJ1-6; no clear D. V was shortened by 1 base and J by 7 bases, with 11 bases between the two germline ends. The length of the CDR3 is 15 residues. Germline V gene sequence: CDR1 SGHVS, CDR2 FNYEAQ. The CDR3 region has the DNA TGTGCCAGCAGCTTAGTGGTAGGAGGCAATTCACCCCTCCACTTT. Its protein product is CASSLVVGGNSPLHF.

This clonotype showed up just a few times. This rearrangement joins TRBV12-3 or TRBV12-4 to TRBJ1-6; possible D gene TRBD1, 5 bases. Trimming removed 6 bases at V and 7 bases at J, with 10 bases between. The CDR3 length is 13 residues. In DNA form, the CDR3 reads TGTGCCAGCAGCCCGGGGGGGAATTCACCCCTCCACTTT. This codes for CASSPGGNSPLHF.

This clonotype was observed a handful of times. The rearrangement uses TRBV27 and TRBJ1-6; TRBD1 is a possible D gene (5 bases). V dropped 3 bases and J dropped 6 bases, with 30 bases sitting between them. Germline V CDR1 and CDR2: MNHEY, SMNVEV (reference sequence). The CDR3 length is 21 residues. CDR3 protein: CASSFNIDGGFHGGTNSPLHF. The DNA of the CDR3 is TGTGCCAGCAGTTTCAACATCGACGGGGGGTTCCACGGCGGGACTAATTCACCCCTCCACTTT.

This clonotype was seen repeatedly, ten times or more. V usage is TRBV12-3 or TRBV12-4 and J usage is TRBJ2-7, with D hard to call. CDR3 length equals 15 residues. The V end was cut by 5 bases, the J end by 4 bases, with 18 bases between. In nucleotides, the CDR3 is TGTGCCAGCAGTCCCGGTTTCCGCCCTCCTTACGAGCAGTACTTC. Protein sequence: CASSPGFRPPYEQYF.

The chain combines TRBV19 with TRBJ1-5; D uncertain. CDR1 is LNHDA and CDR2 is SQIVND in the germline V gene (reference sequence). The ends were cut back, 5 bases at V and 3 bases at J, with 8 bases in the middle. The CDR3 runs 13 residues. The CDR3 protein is CASSAGNNQPQHF. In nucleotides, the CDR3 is TGTGCCAGTAGTGCGGGGAACAATCAGCCCCAGCATTTT.

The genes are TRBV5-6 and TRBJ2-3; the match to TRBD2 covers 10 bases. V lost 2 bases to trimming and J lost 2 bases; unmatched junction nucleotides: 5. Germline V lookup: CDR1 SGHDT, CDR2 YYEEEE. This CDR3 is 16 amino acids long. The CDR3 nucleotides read TGTGCCAGCAGCTTCCTAGCGGGGGAACTCACAGATACGCAGTATTTT. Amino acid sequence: CASSFLAGELTDTQYF.

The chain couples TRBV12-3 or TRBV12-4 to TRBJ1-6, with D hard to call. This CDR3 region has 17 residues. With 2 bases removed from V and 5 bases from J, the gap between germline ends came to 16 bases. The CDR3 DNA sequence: TGTGCCAGCAGTTTATTGCCAGATTCGACCAATAATTCACCCCTCCACTTT. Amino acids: CASSLLPDSTNNSPLHF.

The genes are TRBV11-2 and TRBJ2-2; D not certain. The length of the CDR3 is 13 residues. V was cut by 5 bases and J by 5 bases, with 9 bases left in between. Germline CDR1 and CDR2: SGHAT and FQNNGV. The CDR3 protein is CASSHSGTGELFF. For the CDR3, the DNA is TGTGCCAGCAGCCATTCCGGGACCGGGGAGCTGTTTTTT. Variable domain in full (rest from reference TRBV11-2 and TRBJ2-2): EAGVAQSPRYKIIEKRQSVAFWCNPISGHATLYWYQQILGQGPKLLIQFQNNGVVDDSQLPKDRFSAERLKGVDSTLKIQPAKLEDSAVYLCASSHSGTGELFFGEGSRLTVL.

CDR3 region: CSARDRSGGAVETQYF. In DNA form, the CDR3 reads TGCAGTGCTAGAGATAGAAGCGGGGGGGCCGTGGAGACCCAGTACTTC. The V gene is TRBV20-1, the J gene TRBJ2-5; the match to TRBD2 covers 10 bases. The CDR3 extends over 16 amino acids. CDR1 and CDR2 from the germline V gene are DFQATT and SNEGSKA (reference sequence). V shed 0 bases, J shed 5 bases, and the junction held 9 bases outside the gene matches.

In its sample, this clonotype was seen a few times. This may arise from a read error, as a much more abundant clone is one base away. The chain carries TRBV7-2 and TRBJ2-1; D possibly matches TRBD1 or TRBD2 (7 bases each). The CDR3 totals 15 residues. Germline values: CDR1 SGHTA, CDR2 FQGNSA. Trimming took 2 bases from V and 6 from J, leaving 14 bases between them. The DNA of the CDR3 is TGTGCCAGCAGCTTACCAGGGGGGGTAATCAATGAGCAGTTCTTC. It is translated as CASSLPGGVINEQFF.

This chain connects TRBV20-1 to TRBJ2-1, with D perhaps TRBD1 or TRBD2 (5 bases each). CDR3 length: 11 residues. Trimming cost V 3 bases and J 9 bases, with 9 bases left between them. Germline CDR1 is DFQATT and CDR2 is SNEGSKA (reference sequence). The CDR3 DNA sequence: TGCAGTGCTAGTTTGGGGGTTGAGCAGTTCTTC. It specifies CSASLGVEQFF.

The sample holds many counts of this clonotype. The DNA of the CDR3 is TGTGCCAGCAGCCGGGGGGACAGCAATCAGCCCCAGCATTTT. Translation gives CASSRGDSNQPQHF. The rearrangement links TRBV7-8 to TRBJ1-5; the D gene is possibly TRBD1 (5 bases). Germline CDR1 is SGHVS and CDR2 is FQNEAQ. Deletions cut 5 bases from V and 1 base from J, with 9 bases between. The length of the CDR3 is 14 residues.